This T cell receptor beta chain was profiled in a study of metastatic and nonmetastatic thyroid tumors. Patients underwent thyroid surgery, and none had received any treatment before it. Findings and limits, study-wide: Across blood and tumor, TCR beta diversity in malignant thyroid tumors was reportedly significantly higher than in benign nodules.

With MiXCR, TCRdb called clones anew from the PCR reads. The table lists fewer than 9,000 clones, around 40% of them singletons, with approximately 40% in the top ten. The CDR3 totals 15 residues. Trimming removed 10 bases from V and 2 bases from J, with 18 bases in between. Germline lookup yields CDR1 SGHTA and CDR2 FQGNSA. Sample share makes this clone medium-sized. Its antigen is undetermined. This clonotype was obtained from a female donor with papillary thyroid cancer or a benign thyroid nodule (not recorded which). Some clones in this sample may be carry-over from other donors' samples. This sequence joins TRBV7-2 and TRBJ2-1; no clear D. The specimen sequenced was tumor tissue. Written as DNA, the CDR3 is TGTGCCACGACCCCCCGGGCAGAAACCTACAATGAGCAGTTCTTC. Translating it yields CATTPRAETYNEQFF.